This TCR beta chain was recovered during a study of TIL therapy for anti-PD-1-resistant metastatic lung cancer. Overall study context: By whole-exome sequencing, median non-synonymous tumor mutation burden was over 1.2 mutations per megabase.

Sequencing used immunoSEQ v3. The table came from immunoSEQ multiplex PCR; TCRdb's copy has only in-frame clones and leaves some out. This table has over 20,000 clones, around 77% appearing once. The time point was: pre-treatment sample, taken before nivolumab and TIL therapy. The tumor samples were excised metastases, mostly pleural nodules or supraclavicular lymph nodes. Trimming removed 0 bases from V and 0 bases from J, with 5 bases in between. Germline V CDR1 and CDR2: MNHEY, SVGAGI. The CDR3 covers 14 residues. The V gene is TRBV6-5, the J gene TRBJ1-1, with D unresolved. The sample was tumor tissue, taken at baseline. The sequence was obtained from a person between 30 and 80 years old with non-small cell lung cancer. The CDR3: CASSYSGLNTEAFF. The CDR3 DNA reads TGTGCCAGCAGTTACTCAGGGCTGAACACTGAAGCTTTCTTT.